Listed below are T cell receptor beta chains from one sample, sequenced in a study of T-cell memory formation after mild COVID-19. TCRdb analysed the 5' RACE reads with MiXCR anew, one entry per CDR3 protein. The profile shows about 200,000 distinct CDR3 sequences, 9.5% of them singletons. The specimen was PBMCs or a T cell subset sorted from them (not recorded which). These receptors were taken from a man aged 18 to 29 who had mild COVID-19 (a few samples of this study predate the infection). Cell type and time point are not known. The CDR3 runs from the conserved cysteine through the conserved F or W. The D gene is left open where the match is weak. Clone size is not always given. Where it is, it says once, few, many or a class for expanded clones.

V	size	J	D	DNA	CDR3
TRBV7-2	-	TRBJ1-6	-	TGTGCCAGCAGCTTAGCGGTCATGATGAATAATTCACCCCTCCACTTT	CASSLAVMMNNSPLHF
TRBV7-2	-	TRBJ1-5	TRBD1	TGTGCCAGCAGCCCATACAGGGGGCTTGGCAATCAGCCCCAGCATTTT	CASSPYRGLGNQPQHF
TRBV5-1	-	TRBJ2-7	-	TGCGCCAGCAGCTTGGAATTGGGGGATAGTTACGAGCAGTACTTC	CASSLELGDSYEQYF
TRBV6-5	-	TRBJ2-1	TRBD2	TGTGCCAGCAGTTTGATTCCTAGCGGGGGGAGCCATGAGCAGTTCTTC	CASSLIPSGGSHEQFF
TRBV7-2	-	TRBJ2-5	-	TGTGCCAGCAGCTTAGGGAGGGGGTGGCAAGAGACCCAGTACTTC	CASSLGRGWQETQYF
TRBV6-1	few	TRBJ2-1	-	TGTGCCAGCAGTGACGGGAGCTCCTACAATGAGCAGTTCTTC	CASSDGSSYNEQFF
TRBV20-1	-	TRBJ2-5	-	TGCAGTGATAACAGTCCTTACGAGACCCAGTACTTC	CSDNSPYETQYF
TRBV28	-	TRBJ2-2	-	TGTGCCAGCAGCCTAGCGATGAACACCGGGGAGCTGTTTTTT	CASSLAMNTGELFF
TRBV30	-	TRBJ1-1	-	TGTGCCTGGAGAGGGGGTTCCAACACTGAAGCTTTCTTT	CAWRGGSNTEAFF
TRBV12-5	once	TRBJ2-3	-	TGTACTAGTGGTTTGGTAGTCACGGGCGGAGGTGATTTGGATACGCAGTATTTT	CTSGLVVTGGGDLDTQYF
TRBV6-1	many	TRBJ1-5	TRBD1	TGTGCCAGCAGTGAGGGACAGGGGTATCAGCCCCAGCATTTT	CASSEGQGYQPQHF
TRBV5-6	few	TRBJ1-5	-	TGTGCCAGCAGCTTGTGGCAGTGGGGCAATCAGCCCCAGCATTTT	CASSLWQWGNQPQHF
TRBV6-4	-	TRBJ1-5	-	TGTGCCAGCAGAAATACCCTAAGCAATCAGCCCCAGCATTTT	CASRNTLSNQPQHF
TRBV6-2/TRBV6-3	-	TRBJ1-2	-	TGTGCCAGCCCGCTCTATGGCTACACCTTC	CASPLYGYTF
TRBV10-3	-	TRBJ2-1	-	TGTGCCATTGGACAGACCTACAATGAGCAGTTCTTC	CAIGQTYNEQFF
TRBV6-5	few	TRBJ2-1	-	TGTGCCAGCAGACACGACAGGGAGGTGGGTCTTGAGCAGTTCTTC	CASRHDREVGLEQFF
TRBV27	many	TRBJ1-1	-	TGTGCCAGCAGTTGGGACCCCGGCAGAAAGGCTTTCTTT	CASSWDPGRKAFF
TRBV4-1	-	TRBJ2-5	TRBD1	TGCGCCAGCAGTCTCACTAGGGGGCCCAGAATCCAAGAGACCCAGTACTTC	CASSLTRGPRIQETQYF
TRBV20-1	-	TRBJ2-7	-	TGCAGGGAGAGGAGTGACACGGACTACGAGCAGTACTTC	CRERSDTDYEQYF
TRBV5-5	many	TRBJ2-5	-	TGTGCCAGCAGCCCCGGGCAAGAGACCCAGTACTTC	CASSPGQETQYF
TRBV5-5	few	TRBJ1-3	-	TGTGCCAGCAGCTCCCCGGGAGGTGGGAACACCATATATTTT	CASSSPGGGNTIYF
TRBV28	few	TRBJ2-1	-	TGTGCCAGCAGTTTACGGGCTAATGAGCAGTTCTTC	CASSLRANEQFF
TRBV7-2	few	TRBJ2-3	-	TGTGCCACCAGCTTAGGAGGGGGTCCAGATACGCAGTATTTT	CATSLGGGPDTQYF
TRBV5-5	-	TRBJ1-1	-	TGTGCCAGCAGCTTGGGAACAGCCACTGAAGCTTTCTTT	CASSLGTATEAFF
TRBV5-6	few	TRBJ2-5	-	TGTGCCAGCAGCTACGGACTAGGGGGGACCCAGTACTTC	CASSYGLGGTQYF
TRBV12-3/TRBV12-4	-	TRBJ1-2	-	TGTGCCAGCAGTATGGACCGATTCAACTATGGCTACACCTTC	CASSMDRFNYGYTF
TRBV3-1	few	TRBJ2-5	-	TGTGCCAGCAGCCAAGGGAATTTACAAGAGACCCAGTACTTC	CASSQGNLQETQYF
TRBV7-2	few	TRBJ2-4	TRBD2	TGTGCCAGCAGCCGTAGAGGCGGGAGAGACATTCAGTACTTC	CASSRRGGRDIQYF
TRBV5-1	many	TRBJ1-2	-	TGCGCCAGCAGCCTCCCGGGGGGGGACTATGGCTACACCTTC	CASSLPGGDYGYTF
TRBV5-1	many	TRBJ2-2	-	TGCGCCAGCAGCTTCAGGGATGGGAACGGGGAGCTGTTTTTT	CASSFRDGNGELFF
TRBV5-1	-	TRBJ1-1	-	TGCGCCAGCAGCTTGGGAGCGGGGACTGAAGCTTTCTTT	CASSLGAGTEAFF
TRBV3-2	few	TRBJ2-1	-	TGTGCCAGCAGCCAAGATCCGGTGGCGTACAATGAGCAGTTCTTC	CASSQDPVAYNEQFF
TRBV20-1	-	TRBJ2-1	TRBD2	TGCAGTGCAAGAGTCCCGGGACTAGCGGGGGCTTACAATGAGCAGTTCTTC	CSARVPGLAGAYNEQFF
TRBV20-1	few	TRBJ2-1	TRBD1	TGCAGTGCAATTCAGGGGGAAGACTCCTACAATGAGCAGTTCTTC	CSAIQGEDSYNEQFF
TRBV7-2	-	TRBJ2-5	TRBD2	TGTGCCAGCAGCCCCCAGGGGAGCGGGGGGCGCCCCCAGTACTTC	CASSPQGSGGRPQYF
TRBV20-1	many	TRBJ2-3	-	TGCAGTGCTAGAGCGGGGGGCCCAGATACGCAGTATTTT	CSARAGGPDTQYF
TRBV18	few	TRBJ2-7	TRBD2	TGTGCCAGCTCAAAACTAGCGGGTCCCGCCTACGAGCAGTACTTC	CASSKLAGPAYEQYF